This T cell receptor (beta chain) came from a study of T-cell memory formation after mild COVID-19. Study conclusions and caveats: A balance of CD4 and CD8 characterized clones contracting day 15 to 85, whereas later expanders leaned CD4+. Researchers report contracting CD4+ clones mostly in CM and EM, with CD8+ clones in EMRA.

TCRdb fed the 5' RACE reads into MiXCR, producing one record per CDR3 protein. The data contain some 410,000 distinct CDR3 sequences, 20% to 25% of them singletons. The CDR3 has 19 residues. Regarding this clonotype: No antigen is known for it.

The TCR comes from an adult woman who had mild COVID-19 (a few samples of this study predate the infection). Cell type and time point are not known. The sequenced material came from PBMCs or a T cell subset sorted from them (not recorded which). V and J are TRBV21-1 and TRBJ2-7; TRBD2 is the table's D call, not checked against the DNA. TRBV21-1 is classified as a pseudogene. The CDR3 reads CASSRAGLAGDNPFYEQYF. The CDR3 coding sequence is TGTGCCAGCAGCCGAGCGGGACTAGCGGGAGACAACCCATTCTACGAGCAGTACTTC.